These 32 T cell receptor beta chains originate from one sample sequenced in a study of post-analysis software for immune sequencing data. Study results and caveats: There were about 5 TRBV segments more frequent in patients than controls, and TRBV5-6, TRBV5-1 and TRBV20-1 were among them.

Unique molecular identifiers were carried by the TCR beta cDNA libraries. Each CDR3 protein is one row after TCRdb ran MiXCR on the PCR reads. The data contain about 500,000 distinct CDR3 sequences, around 40% of them seen just once; the ten biggest clones take up 9% to 14%. These receptors are not linked to any known antigen. Sample: blood. Receptor source: a girl aged 5 to 17 with multiple sclerosis.

V gene TRBV5-5 combines with J gene TRBJ2-3, with 11 bases aligning to TRBD2. J was trimmed by 8 bases and V by 0 bases; bases with no gene match: 8. The CDR3 loop spans 16 amino acids. CDR1 and CDR2 (germline): SGHKS, YYEKEE (reference sequence). The CDR3 loop reads CASSLEGTSGQGTQYF. In nucleotides, the CDR3 is TGTGCCAGCAGCTTGGAAGGGACTAGCGGCCAAGGTACGCAGTATTTT.

This clonotype was seen ten or more times. The chain uses TRBV12-3 or TRBV12-4 and TRBJ2-1; 12 nucleotides match TRBD2. The V segment lost 4 bases and the J segment 10 bases; nucleotides outside the gene matches: 8. The CDR3 runs 15 residues. The CDR3 region has the DNA TGTGCCAGCAGTTCCTCGTCTAGCGGGAGGGGGGAGCAGTTCTTC. Encoded protein: CASSSSSSGRGEQFF.

Turning to this clonotype: At one of its ends the junction is not consistent with the germline gene, which may arise from a read error. The chain is built from TRBV4-2 and TRBJ1-5, with a weak D call TRBD1 (6 bases). In germline, CDR1 is LGHNA, CDR2 YNFKEQ. This CDR3 region has 15 residues. CDR3 residues: CASSPPGQGNQLQHF. DNA of the CDR3: TGTGCCAGCAGCCCCCCGGGCCAGGGGAATCAGCTCCAGCATTTT.

The J gene is TRBJ2-1, the V gene TRBV4-3, with D possibly matching TRBD2 (5 bases). Germline CDR1 is LGHNA and CDR2 is YSLEER. Trimming stripped 4 bases from V and 4 bases from J, with 14 bases between. The CDR3 covers 15 residues. CDR3 sequence: CASSPVGVGYNEQFF. The DNA of the CDR3 is TGCGCCAGCAGCCCCGTGGGAGTGGGATACAATGAGCAGTTCTTC.

The V and J genes are TRBV7-2 and TRBJ1-4, with 7 bases identical to TRBD1. Per germline, CDR1 SGHTA and CDR2 FQGNSA. Losses at the gene ends were 6 bases for V and 7 bases for J; bases not matched to a gene: 11. The CDR3 loop spans 15 amino acids. CDR3 nucleotide sequence: TGTGCCAGCAGTCCTACCGGGACAGAGTTTGAAAAACTGTTTTTT. This gives the protein CASSPTGTEFEKLFF.

The V gene is TRBV29-1, the J gene TRBJ2-3, with 11 bases lining up with TRBD2. Germline CDR1 is SQVTM and CDR2 is ANQGSEA. This CDR3 is built from 13 residues. The trim removed 2 bases at V and 10 bases at J, leaving 5 bases unmatched. The CDR3 region has the DNA TGCAGCGTTGAACGGGGACTAGCGGATGCGCAGTATTTT. Its protein product is CSVERGLADAQYF.

In its sample, this clonotype was seen a few times. V and J are TRBV11-1 and TRBJ1-1; no definite D call. The CDR3 is 14 amino acids. V was clipped by 1 base and J by 5 bases, with 11 bases between them. Germline V gene sequence: CDR1 SGHAT, CDR2 FQDESV (reference sequence). The CDR3 spells CASSLEAGRTEAFF. DNA for the CDR3: TGTGCCAGCAGCTTAGAGGCGGGGAGGACTGAAGCTTTCTTT.

A few counts support this clonotype. The rearrangement uses TRBV27 and TRBJ2-7; 7 bases map to TRBD1. The CDR3 is 16 amino acids. V was clipped by 6 bases and J by 5 bases; unmatched bases: 16. Germline-derived CDR1 and CDR2 are MNHEY and SMNVEV (reference sequence). This CDR3 is CASRQASQGSKDEQYF. The CDR3 region has the DNA TGTGCCAGCAGACAAGCCTCACAGGGGTCAAAGGACGAGCAGTACTTC.

The rearrangement links TRBV7-3 to TRBJ2-5; D assignment may be TRBD1 or TRBD2 (5 bases each). The V gene's germline CDR1 is SGHTA and CDR2 FQGTGA. The V gene lost 4 bases and the J gene lost 1 base, with 10 bases spanning the gap. CDR3 length equals 14 residues. For the CDR3, the DNA is TGTGCCAGCAGCTCAGGGACCCGCCAAGAGACCCAGTACTTC. Amino acid sequence: CASSSGTRQETQYF.

Details on this clonotype: This may come from a read error, since a much larger clone is one base off. The genes are TRBV28 and TRBJ1-1; 10 bases are a match to TRBD1. The ends lost 5 bases at V and 6 bases at J; junction bases unmatched: 12. The CDR3 totals 16 residues. Germline lookup yields CDR1 MDHEN and CDR2 SYDVKM. The CDR3 coding sequence is TGTGCCAGCAGTCCTACCTGGACAGGGGGTAACGCTGAAGCTTTCTTT. Its protein product is CASSPTWTGGNAEAFF. Together with reference TRBV28 and TRBJ1-1, the CDR3 gives the full variable domain: DVKVTQSSRYLVKRTGEKVFLECVQDMDHENMFWYRQDPGLGLRLIYFSYDVKMKEKGDIPEGYSVSREKKERFSLILESASTNQTSMYLCASSPTWTGGNAEAFFGQGTRLTVV.

This clonotype came up a few times. J is TRBJ2-2 and V is TRBV28; a possible D gene is TRBD2 (6 bases). Trimming took 1 base from V and 6 from J, leaving 12 bases between them. This CDR3 contains 15 residues. Germline values: CDR1 MDHEN, CDR2 SYDVKM. The CDR3 DNA sequence: TGTGCCAGCAGTTTATCCGGGAGTAAGGCCGGGGAGCTGTTTTTT. Residues: CASSLSGSKAGELFF. The full variable domain, rest sourced from reference TRBV28 and TRBJ2-2, is DVKVTQSSRYLVKRTGEKVFLECVQDMDHENMFWYRQDPGLGLRLIYFSYDVKMKEKGDIPEGYSVSREKKERFSLILESASTNQTSMYLCASSLSGSKAGELFFGEGSRLTVL.

This chain links TRBV28 with TRBJ2-3, with 10 nucleotides matching TRBD2. This CDR3 spans 16 amino acids. Germline V gene data show CDR1 as MDHEN and CDR2 as SYDVKM. With V trimmed by 3 bases and J by 7 bases, 10 bases remained unmatched. In DNA, the CDR3 is TGTGCCAGCAGTTTGCAGGGAGCGGGAGGGTATAATACGCAGTATTTT. Translation: CASSLQGAGGYNTQYF.

The chain joins TRBV20-1 to TRBJ2-3, with 11 nucleotides matching TRBD2. Germline CDR1 is DFQATT and CDR2 is SNEGSKA (reference sequence). The V gene end was trimmed by 4 bases and the J gene end by 3 bases; junction bases not matched to a gene: 6. The CDR3 length is 15 residues. CDR3 coding DNA: TGCAGTGCTACTATACTAGCGGGAGTGACAGATACGCAGTATTTT. Amino acid sequence: CSATILAGVTDTQYF.

In this sample, this clonotype turned up a few times. The V gene is TRBV28, the J gene TRBJ2-4, with D possibly being TRBD1 (6 bases). Germline V gene data show CDR1 as MDHEN and CDR2 as SYDVKM. V was trimmed by 5 bases and J by 6 bases, leaving 14 bases between them. The CDR3 runs 14 residues. The CDR3 DNA follows: TGTGCCAGCAGTGGTGGGGGCCGGGGAAACATTCAGTACTTC. Its translation: CASSGGGRGNIQYF. Supplemented by reference TRBV28 and TRBJ2-4, the full variable domain reads DVKVTQSSRYLVKRTGEKVFLECVQDMDHENMFWYRQDPGLGLRLIYFSYDVKMKEKGDIPEGYSVSREKKERFSLILESASTNQTSMYLCASSGGGRGNIQYFGAGTRLSVL.

This clonotype was observed a few times. This rearrangement joins TRBV7-2 to TRBJ1-1; 9 nucleotides align to TRBD1. Germline CDR1 reads SGHTA; CDR2 reads FQGNSA. V gave up 1 base and J gave up 7 bases; unmatched junction bases: 1. The CDR3 has 13 residues. CDR3 amino acids: CASSLVTGGEAFF. The CDR3, as DNA: TGTGCCAGCAGCTTAGTGACAGGGGGTGAAGCTTTCTTT.

The rearrangement uses TRBV4-1 and TRBJ2-2; perhaps TRBD1 as D (6 bases). V was cut by 4 bases and J by 6 bases, with 12 bases left in between. Germline V gene data show CDR1 as MGHRA and CDR2 as YSYEKL. The CDR3 totals 14 residues. This CDR3 reads CASSPGQRAGELFF. The CDR3 region has the DNA TGCGCCAGCAGCCCTGGACAGAGGGCCGGGGAGCTGTTTTTT.

This clonotype occurred once. The junction differs from germline at one of its ends, possibly a read error. The chain has TRBV7-3 and TRBJ2-1, with a tentative D call TRBD1 (5 bases). The CDR3 covers 14 residues. Germline lookup yields CDR1 SGHTA and CDR2 FQGTGA. The CDR3 protein is CASSQDSLYNEQCF. CDR3 coding DNA: TGTGCCAGCAGCCAAGACAGCCTATACAATGAGCAGTGCTTC.

This chain joins TRBV5-5 and TRBJ2-1; 11 nucleotides agree with TRBD2. The CDR3 covers 15 residues. V shed 6 bases, J shed 5 bases, and the junction held 7 bases outside the gene matches. The germline CDR1 and CDR2 sequences are SGHKS and YYEKEE (reference sequence). The chain's CDR3 is CASTFSGRDDNEQFF. CDR3 sequence (DNA): TGTGCCAGCACCTTTAGCGGGAGGGACGACAATGAGCAGTTCTTC.

V gene TRBV7-6 combines with J gene TRBJ2-5; tentatively, D is TRBD1 (7 bases). The ends were cut back, 1 base at V and 4 bases at J, with 13 bases in the middle. CDR3 length equals 15 residues. The V gene's germline CDR1 is SGHVS and CDR2 FNYEAQ. The CDR3 spells CASSLEYQGGETQYF. The CDR3 nucleotides read TGTGCCAGCAGCTTAGAATATCAGGGGGGAGAGACCCAGTACTTC.

This clonotype was seen more than once but under ten times. The CDR3: CASSSQETSHNEQFF. The DNA for the CDR3 is TGTGCCAGCAGTTCTCAAGAGACTAGCCACAATGAGCAGTTCTTC. The chain combines TRBV6-2 or TRBV6-3 with TRBJ2-1; TRBD2 matches at 7 bases. Trimming removed 4 bases from V and 5 bases from J; junction bases left unmatched: 8. The V gene's germline CDR1 is MNHEY and CDR2 SVGEGT. The CDR3 length is 15 residues.

In this sample, this clonotype turned up many times. The chain carries TRBV27 and TRBJ2-7; no clear D. Looked up from germline, CDR1 is MNHEY and CDR2 is SMNVEV (reference sequence). Deletions cut 3 bases from V and 2 bases from J, with 8 bases between. The CDR3 runs 13 residues. The CDR3 region is CASSFYPTYEQYF. CDR3 DNA sequence: TGTGCCAGCAGTTTCTATCCGACCTACGAGCAGTACTTC.

This clonotype has more than one count but fewer than ten. This rearrangement joins TRBV5-1 to TRBJ2-5; 10 bases line up with TRBD2. This CDR3 region has 16 residues. Germline assignment: CDR1 SGHRS and CDR2 YFSETQ. Trimming took 3 bases from V and 3 from J; bases not matched to a gene: 8. CDR3 in DNA: TGCGCCAGCAGCTCCCTCCTAGCGGGGGAAGAAGAGACCCAGTACTTC. It is translated as CASSSLLAGEEETQYF.

The V call is TRBV2, the J call TRBJ2-4; D not certain. Germline-derived CDR1 and CDR2 are SNHLY and FYNNEI. The germline V and J ends were trimmed by 3 bases and 13 bases, with 19 bases remaining between them. The length of the CDR3 is 14 residues. The CDR3 DNA reads as TGTGCCAGCAGTGACGGTAGGTCCAGGATGGAGCAGTACTTC. Protein sequence: CASSDGRSRMEQYF.

This chain joins TRBV29-1 and TRBJ1-1; D is unclear. Looked up from germline, CDR1 is SQVTM and CDR2 is ANQGSEA. The CDR3 consists of 14 residues. In DNA, the CDR3 is TGCAGTGCTAAGAAATCGACGGAGAACACTGAAGCTTTCTTT. Translated, it gives CSAKKSTENTEAFF. Full variable domain (outside the CDR3, taken from reference TRBV29-1 and TRBJ1-1): SAVISQKPSRDICQRGTSLTIQCQVDSQVTMMFWYRQQPGQSLTLIATANQGSEATYESGFVIDKFPISRPNLTFSTLTVSNMSPEDSSIYLCSAKKSTENTEAFFGQGTRLTVV.

The chain employs TRBV11-2 and TRBJ2-1; 12 bases line up with TRBD2. CDR3 size: 15 residues. After removal of 5 bases from V and 8 bases from J, the junction contained 7 bases not matched to a gene. The germline gives CDR1 SGHAT, CDR2 FQNNGV. The CDR3 nucleotides are TGTGCCAGCAGCCATCTAGCGGGAGGGTCCGATGAGCAGTTCTTC. Amino acid sequence: CASSHLAGGSDEQFF.

Only a few counts were recorded for this clonotype. The genes are TRBV6-1 and TRBJ1-2; TRBD1 might be the D (6 bases). Looked up from germline, CDR1 is MNHNS and CDR2 is SASEGT. V was shortened by 2 bases and J by 6 bases, with 13 bases between the two germline ends. The CDR3 length is 14 residues. Here the CDR3 DNA reads TGTGCCAGCAGTGAAAAGGGGGTTGGCGATGGCTACACCTTC. This gives the protein CASSEKGVGDGYTF.

The chain couples TRBV6-2 or TRBV6-3 to TRBJ2-1; D possibly matches TRBD1 or TRBD2 (5 bases each). The CDR3 is 13 amino acids. Germline V gene data show CDR1 as MNHEY and CDR2 as SVGEGT. V shed 7 bases and J shed 6 bases, with 13 bases lying between them. CDR3 DNA: TGTGCCAGCACCCGAGGGACCCGCAATGAGCAGTTCTTC. This sequence encodes CASTRGTRNEQFF.

This clonotype was observed a few times. The chain carries TRBV10-3 and TRBJ2-7; the D is unclear. Trimming left V 4 bases short and J 3 bases short, with 13 bases between. This CDR3 spans 14 amino acids. CDR1 and CDR2 (germline): ENHRY, SYGVKD. The CDR3 reads CAISAPDENYEQYF. As DNA, the CDR3 is TGTGCCATCAGTGCCCCCGATGAGAACTACGAGCAGTACTTC.

The sample holds a few counts of this clonotype. The rearrangement uses TRBV6-6 and TRBJ2-7; 12 nucleotides match TRBD2. The CDR3 is made up of 17 amino acids. Per the germline V gene, CDR1 is MNHNY and CDR2 is SVGAGI (reference sequence). The ends lost 6 bases at V and 0 bases at J; junction bases unmatched: 9. The CDR3 is CASSEGLAGPSSYEQYF. CDR3 sequence (DNA): TGTGCCAGCAGCGAGGGACTAGCGGGCCCTAGCTCCTACGAGCAGTACTTC.

This clonotype occurred a few times. The chain couples TRBV10-3 to TRBJ2-3, with D hard to call. Germline V gene sequence: CDR1 ENHRY, CDR2 SYGVKD. The CDR3 contains 15 residues. V lost 10 bases to trimming and J lost 1 base, with 18 bases between them. DNA for the CDR3: TGTGCCACCACGGTGTCCACTGAGGGCACAGATACGCAGTATTTT. Its translation is CATTVSTEGTDTQYF.

J is TRBJ2-4 and V is TRBV29-1; no definite D call. V was trimmed by 2 bases and J by 0 bases, leaving 8 bases between them. In germline, CDR1 is SQVTM, CDR2 ANQGSEA. The CDR3 has 14 residues. CDR3 sequence (DNA): TGCAGCGTTGAAAACCAGTTAGCCAAAAACATTCAGTACTTC. Its protein product is CSVENQLAKNIQYF. Full variable domain (rest looked up from reference TRBV29-1 and TRBJ2-4): SAVISQKPSRDICQRGTSLTIQCQVDSQVTMMFWYRQQPGQSLTLIATANQGSEATYESGFVIDKFPISRPNLTFSTLTVSNMSPEDSSIYLCSVENQLAKNIQYFGAGTRLSVL.

A few counts support this clonotype. The V call is TRBV10-3, the J call TRBJ2-7; 8 bases agree with TRBD1. The CDR3 extends over 13 amino acids. Germline values: CDR1 ENHRY, CDR2 SYGVKD. V lost 6 bases and J lost 3; bases outside the gene matches: 4. CDR3 in amino acids: CAISEDRDYEQYF. The DNA of the CDR3 is TGTGCCATCAGCGAGGACAGGGACTACGAGCAGTACTTC.